This T cell receptor (beta chain) stems from a study of T cells in Graves' hyperthyroidism and ophthalmopathy. As for the study in general: Any treatment followed the collection of peripheral blood at initial diagnosis.

The V end was cut by 8 bases, the J end by 6 bases, with 19 bases between. The CDR3 extends over 14 amino acids. CDR1 is LGHNA and CDR2 is YNFKEQ in the germline V gene. This clonotype was counted at least ten times. On the basis of clinical symptoms, serum thyroxine and TRAb, thyroid ultrasound and orbital computed tomography, diagnoses were made. It was RNA transcripts that yielded the amplified TCR beta CDR3 regions. The TCR CDR3 first-round RT-PCR relied on the HTBI primer set. TCRdb fed the multiplex PCR reads into MiXCR, producing one record per CDR3 protein. This table holds under 350,000 distinct CDR3 sequences, 25% found once.

The sequence was obtained from a man aged 35 to 55 with Graves' hyperthyroidism that later progressed to Graves' ophthalmopathy. Sequencing was carried out using blood. This chain connects TRBV4-2 to TRBJ1-1; maybe TRBD1 (5 bases). The CDR3 sequence is CASGAGRSAAEAFF. In DNA form, the CDR3 reads TGTGCCAGCGGAGCGGGACGGAGCGCCGCTGAAGCTTTCTTT.